Sequencing of this TCR beta chain was carried out in a study of blood T cell repertoires in COVID-19. Background on the study: COVID-19 samples from acute and convalescent phases originated in the United States, Italy and Spain. The analysed material was cDNA or gDNA that came from T cells, B-cell-depleted T cells, or PBMCs.

Authors' processing steps: Estimates of nucleated cell counts were drawn from the amplification of reference gene primers. Data came from immunoSEQ multiplex PCR; TCRdb stores just in-frame clones and leaves some out. Clonal size and the V and J genes are those of that table, whereas D and trimming came from the DNA. The sample records 52,000 or so clones, approximately 82% being singletons. From germline, CDR1 is SGHTA and CDR2 FQGNSA. This CDR3 region has 14 residues. Trimming at V came to 4 bases and at J to 10 bases, leaving 12 bases not matched to a gene. The specimen sequenced was peripheral blood. This TCR was recovered from a human donor in a cohort sampled during active COVID-19. The gene calls are TRBV7-2 and TRBJ1-2, with 7 positions matching TRBD1. The DNA of the CDR3 is TGTGCCAGCAGCTCCAGACAGGGCCCTCGTGACTACACCTTC. Translating it yields CASSSRQGPRDYTF.